The 22 T cell receptor beta chains presented below share a single source sample, sequenced in a study of blood T cell repertoires in COVID-19. Repertoires were generated with immunoSEQ multiplex PCR, while TCRdb's copy carries only in-frame clones and drops some. The sample contains approximately 32,000 clones, around 90% of which appear only once. Sequenced: peripheral blood. All receptors come from a woman aged 70-85 years with active COVID-19.

CDR3: CASSLAKGPTGGNSPLHF. In DNA form, the CDR3 reads TGTGCCAGCAGCTTAGCTAAAGGCCCCACGGGGGGTAATTCACCCCTCCACTTT. The gene calls are TRBV7-8 and TRBJ1-6; a weak D match, TRBD1 (5 bases). This CDR3 contains 18 residues. Germline-derived CDR1 and CDR2 are SGHVS and FQNEAQ. Trimming left V 0 bases short and J 6 bases short, with 18 bases between.

In this sample, this clone turned up a few times. CDR3 DNA: TGTGCCAGCAGTGAAGGCCCTGGTAGCTCCTACGAGCAGTACTTC. It translates to CASSEGPGSSYEQYF. The chain couples TRBV6-1 to TRBJ2-7; no clear D gene. Trimming removed 1 base from V and 0 bases from J, with 10 bases in between. The germline gives CDR1 MNHNS, CDR2 SASEGT. The CDR3 is made up of 15 amino acids.

The chain has TRBV28 and TRBJ2-3; D may be TRBD2 (7 bases). Trimming pared 5 bases from V and 2 bases from J, leaving 14 bases between. The length of the CDR3 is 15 residues. The V gene's germline CDR1 is MDHEN and CDR2 SYDVKM. CDR3 DNA: TGTGCCAGCAGTGTGGGGGGGCTTTTCACAGATACGCAGTATTTT. Translated: CASSVGGLFTDTQYF.

The rearrangement links TRBV20-1 to TRBJ2-1, with a possible D match to TRBD2 (5 bases). The CDR3 is 13 amino acids. Germline CDR1 DFQATT, CDR2 SNEGSKA (reference sequence). The germline V and J ends were trimmed by 3 bases and 9 bases, with 15 bases remaining between them. CDR3 nucleotide sequence: TGCAGTGCTAGTTCCGGGGTGACGCGTGAGCAGTTCTTC. It encodes CSASSGVTREQFF.

The chain joins TRBV4-1 to TRBJ2-5; 11 nucleotides match TRBD2. This CDR3 has 16 residues. CDR1 MGHRA and CDR2 YSYEKL come from the germline V gene. J lost 1 base, V lost 2 bases, and 3 bases had no gene match. The CDR3 sequence is CASSQQGLAAQETQYF. The CDR3 DNA sequence: TGCGCCAGCAGCCAACAGGGACTAGCGGCCCAAGAGACCCAGTACTTC.

The rearrangement uses TRBV6-5 and TRBJ2-5; D is ambiguous. Trimming removed 0 bases from V and 2 bases from J, with 4 bases in between. The CDR3 has 13 amino acids. Germline V gene sequence: CDR1 MNHEY, CDR2 SVGAGI. CDR3: CASSYSSQETQYF. DNA for the CDR3: TGTGCCAGCAGTTACTCGAGTCAAGAGACCCAGTACTTC.

V and J are TRBV12-3 or TRBV12-4 and TRBJ1-2, with D possibly TRBD1 on 6 matching bases. This CDR3 is built from 11 residues. V was trimmed by 3 bases and J by 14 bases, leaving 13 bases between them. The CDR3 region has the DNA TGTGCCAGCAGTTTCAACAGGGCGGAAACCTTC. This sequence encodes CASSFNRAETF.

V gene TRBV5-1 combines with J gene TRBJ1-1; possibly TRBD1 for D (6 bases). The germline V and J ends were trimmed by 4 bases and 0 bases, with 19 bases remaining between them. The CDR3 has 17 residues. Germline values: CDR1 SGHRS, CDR2 YFSETQ. In DNA, the CDR3 is TGCGCCAGCAGCCTAACCGGGACACGGACTTTGAACACTGAAGCTTTCTTT. Translating gives CASSLTGTRTLNTEAFF. Combining the CDR3 with reference TRBV5-1 and TRBJ1-1 gives the whole variable domain KAGVTQTPRYLIKTRGQQVTLSCSPISGHRSVSWYQQTPGQGLQFLFEYFSETQRNKGNFPGRFSGRQFSNSRSEMNVSTLELGDSALYLCASSLTGTRTLNTEAFFGQGTRLTVV.

The chain joins TRBV12-3 or TRBV12-4 to TRBJ2-5; maybe TRBD1 (5 bases). Trimming stripped 5 bases from V and 2 bases from J, with 9 bases between. There are 13 residues in the CDR3. In nucleotides, the CDR3 is TGTGCCAGCAGTCCAGGGATGCAAGAGACCCAGTACTTC. Its protein product is CASSPGMQETQYF.

This sequence joins TRBV20-1 and TRBJ2-2; 12 positions match TRBD2. The CDR3 sequence is 17 residues long. Germline lookup yields CDR1 DFQATT and CDR2 SNEGSKA (reference sequence). The V and J ends lost 3 bases and 3 bases, in that order; junction bases with no gene match: 8. CDR3 in amino acids: CSASRLAGDLDTGELFF. The CDR3 DNA reads as TGCAGTGCTAGTAGACTAGCGGGGGACCTGGACACCGGGGAGCTGTTTTTT.

V gene TRBV4-3 combines with J gene TRBJ2-7; D possibly corresponds to TRBD2 (5 bases). CDR1 and CDR2 (germline): LGHNA, YSLEER. This CDR3 spans 14 amino acids. Trimming took 2 bases from V and 1 from J, leaving 9 bases between them. The CDR3 reads CASSQLPGSYEQYF. The DNA of the CDR3 is TGCGCCAGCAGCCAACTTCCGGGGTCCTACGAGCAGTACTTC.

The chain employs TRBV10-3 and TRBJ2-1, with 7 positions matching TRBD1. In germline, CDR1 is ENHRY, CDR2 SYGVKD. Unmatched junction bases numbered 4, after V lost 5 bases and J lost 6 bases. The CDR3 covers 13 residues. The CDR3 DNA reads as TGTGCCATCAGTTTGGACAGGTCCAATGAGCAGTTCTTC. Translating it yields CAISLDRSNEQFF.

This clone was found a few times. The V and J genes are TRBV27 and TRBJ2-3; 16 positions match TRBD2. The CDR3 is made up of 17 amino acids. V shed 4 bases, J shed 3 bases, and the junction held 4 bases outside the gene matches. Per the germline V gene, CDR1 is MNHEY and CDR2 is SMNVEV (reference sequence). The CDR3 sequence is CASSWGLAGGDTDTQYF. CDR3 in DNA: TGTGCCAGCAGTTGGGGACTAGCGGGGGGGGATACAGATACGCAGTATTTT.

The chain carries TRBV28 and TRBJ1-1; D not resolved. Germline V gene lookup returns CDR1 MDHEN and CDR2 SYDVKM. Trimming left V 3 bases short and J 7 bases short, with 9 bases between. The CDR3 covers 12 residues. CDR3 amino acids: CASSLGGFEAFF. The CDR3 DNA follows: TGTGCCAGCAGTTTGGGCGGGTTTGAAGCTTTCTTT.

The V call is TRBV6-5, the J call TRBJ2-2; D is possibly TRBD1 (6 bases). The CDR3 spans 14 residues. V lost 8 bases to trimming and J lost 0 bases, with 10 bases between them. Germline CDR1 reads MNHEY; CDR2 reads SVGAGI. The CDR3 DNA reads as TGTGCCAGCGTTGGGACACCGAACACCGGGGAGCTGTTTTTT. It is translated as CASVGTPNTGELFF.

J is TRBJ2-1 and V is TRBV19; 8 nucleotides agree with TRBD1. This CDR3 spans 13 amino acids. Germline V CDR1 and CDR2: LNHDA, SQIVND (reference sequence). V dropped 5 bases and J dropped 9; count of bases not matched to a gene: 6. This CDR3 is CASSSSGGGEQFF. Here the CDR3 DNA reads TGTGCCAGTAGTTCTTCAGGGGGCGGTGAGCAGTTCTTC.

The J gene is TRBJ1-1, the V gene TRBV4-3; D is unclear. Germline assignment: CDR1 LGHNA and CDR2 YSLEER. V was cut by 4 bases and J by 1 base, with 13 bases left in between. The CDR3 runs 15 residues. The CDR3 region has the DNA TGCGCCAGCAGCCGAAGCGGGGTAAGGAACACTGAAGCTTTCTTT. Residues: CASSRSGVRNTEAFF.

V and J are TRBV7-6 and TRBJ2-3; 9 positions agree with TRBD2. This CDR3 is built from 17 residues. V lost 3 bases to trimming and J lost 2 bases; unmatched junction nucleotides: 9. The germline V gene has CDR1 SGHVS and CDR2 FNYEAQ. The DNA of the CDR3 is TGTGCCAGCAGCTTGAACCCCCGCGGGGGGGCCACAGATACGCAGTATTTT. Protein sequence: CASSLNPRGGATDTQYF.

The chain is built from TRBV19 and TRBJ1-4, with D maybe TRBD1 (5 bases). Germline lookup yields CDR1 LNHDA and CDR2 SQIVND (reference sequence). V was clipped by 3 bases and J by 7 bases, with 15 bases between them. The CDR3 covers 15 residues. The CDR3 region is CASSISGTLAEKLFF. DNA for the CDR3: TGTGCCAGTAGTATCTCGGGGACTCTGGCTGAAAAACTGTTTTTT.

V is TRBV3-1 (or the pseudogene TRBV3-2) and J is TRBJ2-1, with 12 bases matching TRBD2. This CDR3 comprises 16 residues. V trimming: 0 bases; J trimming: 3 bases; junction bases outside the gene matches: 0. Per germline, CDR1 LGHDT and CDR2 YNNKEL (reference sequence). DNA of the CDR3: TGTGCCAGCAGCCAAGAACTAGCGGGAGGCTACAATGAGCAGTTCTTC. Translation gives CASSQELAGGYNEQFF.

The gene calls are TRBV19 and TRBJ2-7, with D perhaps TRBD2 (7 bases). The CDR3 is 15 residues long. The ends were cut back, 5 bases at V and 0 bases at J, with 14 bases in the middle. Germline V gene sequence: CDR1 LNHDA, CDR2 SQIVND (reference sequence). The CDR3 nucleotides read TGTGCCAGTAGTCCCCCGGGGGGCGGCTCCTACGAGCAGTACTTC. This sequence encodes CASSPPGGGSYEQYF.

This rearrangement joins TRBV7-8 to TRBJ2-7; 7 nucleotides align to TRBD2. The CDR3 is 14 amino acids. The junction had 2 bases not matched to a gene; V was cut back by 1 base and J by 2 bases. From germline, CDR1 is SGHVS and CDR2 FQNEAQ. The CDR3 region has the DNA TGTGCCAGCAGCTTAGTTCGGGGGGCCTACGAGCAGTACTTC. Protein: CASSLVRGAYEQYF.